This record concerns one T cell receptor beta chain sequence. What antigen it recognizes has not been identified. Base qualities are missing; no much larger clone stands one base away. The CDR3 starts with the cysteine, ends with the phenylalanine, and has 15 residues. This entry keeps only the CDR3 DNA: 45 bases, framed from base 1. Looking up the germline V gene yields CDR1 MNHNS and CDR2 SASEGT. Trimming at the junction amounts to 0 bases on V and 2 bases on J, and the germline ends lie 8 bases apart. After extraction using the QIAamp DNA Blood Mini Kit, genomic DNA was sent off for immunoSEQ repertoire analysis. A standard quantity of genomic DNA template was used for amplification of CDR3 regions by multiplex PCR. The PCR products underwent sequencing on an Illumina platform. The authors' pipeline ran thus. Alignment of sequences was done against a reference, and the V, D and J gene definitions came from IMGT. Closely related sequences were merged by a nearest-neighbor clustering algorithm so that PCR and sequencing errors were removed. V, D and J usage in productive unique and total sequences was analyzed using ImmunoSEQ Analyzer tools and R version 3.6.1. TCRdb took this table from immuneACCESS and kept in-frame rearrangements with V and J called. Such tables lack part of the clones; where checked against another copy, unresolved V genes explain under half of the gap, and the rest is unexplained. D and trimming come from the DNA, and the V and J calls and clone size come from that table. This sample is represented by approximately 1,400 clones; about 93% of them were singletons. The ten top clones hold about 2.5% of the sample.

The entry originates in a study of immunodeficiency (dated by TCRdb to about 2019). As for the study more broadly: Repertoire analysis was performed to search for VDJ recombination defects and oligoclonality.

CD3+CD8+ T cells were sorted from fresh PBMCs before TCR sequencing. The study at large found these results: Severe oligoclonality, as judged by top-100 and total clonotype frequencies, was observed in patient CD8+ T cells but not in patient CD4+ T cells. In the entropy comparisons of patients against healthy controls, patients were shown as n=3 (open circles), and an effect of thymic development was suggested only as a possibility. Restricted TRB V-J pairing and lower productive entropy were observed in patient CD8+ T cells compared with control CD8+ T cells.

This sequence was found in a human donor in good health. Material for sequencing was CD8+ T cells from blood. The sequence joins TRBV6-1 to TRBJ1-3, with the D gene too uncertain to name. The nucleotide sequence reads TGTGCCAGCAGTGAAGCCCGGGCTCCTGGAAACACCATATATTTT. Protein translation: CASSEARAPGNTIYF.